The T cell receptor beta chain described here comes from a study of shared clonotypes between healthy human individuals. Findings and limits, study-wide: Of the naive CD4 clonotypes, around 4.8% were shared across a few donors.

Positive CCR7 selection of CD45RO-negative cells yielded the naive CD8 cells, and terminally differentiated effector memory CD45RA+ cells were excluded. TCRdb's table, derived via immunoSEQ multiplex PCR, lists solely in-frame clones and lacks some. The sample lists about 2.2 million clones; 93% were seen once. As regards this clone: The antigen is unknown.

The CDR3 runs 16 residues. In germline, CDR1 is MNHEY, CDR2 SMNVEV (reference sequence). V was cut by 4 bases and J by 0 bases, with 13 bases left in between. J is TRBJ1-5 and V is TRBV27, with a possible D match to TRBD1 (5 bases). The TCR sequence derives from a man aged 18 to 30 in good health. Some clones in this sample may be carry-over from other donors' samples. Sequencing used naive CD8+ T cells from PBMCs. For the CDR3, the DNA is TGTGCCAGCAGTTACTCTTGGGGGGATAGCAATCAGCCCCAGCATTTT. It yields the protein CASSYSWGDSNQPQHF.